The 14 T cell receptor beta chains presented below share a single source sample, sequenced in a study of early T cells in non-severe SARS-CoV-2 infection. TCRdb fed the 5' RACE reads into MiXCR, producing one record per CDR3 protein. The profile shows tens of thousands of distinct CDR3 sequences, 6.5% of them singletons. The sample consisted of whole blood, taken at baseline. All receptors come from an adult who was a healthcare worker with PCR-confirmed SARS-CoV-2 infection or an uninfected control (not recorded which).

The V and J genes are TRBV2 and TRBJ2-3; a possible D gene is TRBD1 (5 bases). The V end lost 6 bases, the J end lost 0 bases, and 13 bases lay between the germline ends. Germline lookup yields CDR1 SNHLY and CDR2 FYNNEI. CDR3 length: 15 amino acids. CDR3 region: CASRRQSTSTDTQYF. CDR3 bases: TGTGCCAGCAGGAGACAGTCGACTAGCACAGATACGCAGTATTTT.

This clonotype showed up just a few times. The chain uses TRBV9 and TRBJ1-1; D is undetermined. Trimming shortened V by 4 bases and J by 1 base, and 14 bases separated the two germline ends. The length of the CDR3 is 15 residues. From germline, CDR1 is SGDLS and CDR2 YYNGEE. The CDR3 reads CASSSRALTNTEAFF. The CDR3 DNA reads as TGTGCCAGCAGCTCCCGAGCACTTACGAACACTGAAGCTTTCTTT.

This clonotype was counted at least ten times. CDR3 protein: CSGGQGQTDTQYF. The CDR3 DNA reads as TGCAGCGGAGGACAGGGGCAAACAGATACGCAGTATTTT. The rearrangement links TRBV29-1 to TRBJ2-3; 9 bases line up with TRBD1. Trimming took 7 bases from V and 3 from J; bases not matched to a gene: 5. This CDR3 has 13 residues. In germline, CDR1 is SQVTM, CDR2 ANQGSEA.

The V gene is TRBV30, the J gene TRBJ1-1; D ambiguous. The CDR3 loop spans 11 amino acids. The V end was cut by 1 base, the J end by 7 bases, with 7 bases between. Germline CDR1 reads GTSNPN; CDR2 reads SVGIG (reference sequence). The CDR3 DNA is TGTGCCTGGAGTGACGGTAATGAAGCTTTCTTT. It is translated as CAWSDGNEAFF. The complete variable domain, with remaining parts taken from reference TRBV30 and TRBJ1-1, reads SQTIHQWPATLVQPVGSPLSLECTVEGTSNPNLYWYRQAAGRGLQLLFYSVGIGQISSEVPQNLSASRPQDRQFILSSKKLLLSDSGFYLCAWSDGNEAFFGQGTRLTVV.

In its sample, this clonotype was seen many times. The chain combines TRBV6-1 with TRBJ1-1; 8 bases line up with TRBD1. Trimming at V came to 6 bases and at J to 0 bases, leaving 6 bases not matched to a gene. Germline values: CDR1 MNHNS, CDR2 SASEGT. The CDR3 length is 15 residues. CDR3 bases: TGTGCCAGCAGGGACAGGGATGCCATGAACACTGAAGCTTTCTTT. Residues: CASRDRDAMNTEAFF.

The table lists this clonotype with many counts. This chain joins TRBV20-1 and TRBJ2-2; 10 bases are shared with TRBD1. Trimming removed 5 bases from V and 2 bases from J; junction bases left unmatched: 5. CDR1 is DFQATT, CDR2 SNEGSKA, per germline (reference sequence). The CDR3 totals 15 residues. The CDR3 DNA is TGCAGTGCTCGAGGGACAGGGGCAAACACCGGGGAGCTGTTTTTT. Translated, it gives CSARGTGANTGELFF.

This clonotype was detected many times. The chain uses TRBV7-9 and TRBJ2-5; D is unclear. Deletions cut 3 bases from V and 1 base from J, with 3 bases between. Germline CDR1 SEHNR, CDR2 FQNEAQ (reference sequence). The CDR3 contains 12 residues. The CDR3 bases are TGTGCCAGCAGCTTTGGCCAAGAGACCCAGTACTTC. This encodes CASSFGQETQYF.

In this sample, this clonotype is medium-sized (0.01 to 0.1%). This chain joins TRBV20-1 and TRBJ2-1; the match to TRBD2 covers 13 bases. The CDR3 has 13 residues. Germline assignment: CDR1 DFQATT and CDR2 SNEGSKA (reference sequence). V lost 6 bases, J lost 4 bases, and 0 bases stayed unmatched. CDR3 sequence: CSAGLAGYNEQFF. In DNA, the CDR3 is TGCAGTGCGGGACTAGCGGGATACAATGAGCAGTTCTTC.

The V gene is TRBV5-8, the J gene TRBJ1-5; TRBD1 is a possible D gene (5 bases). Germline V gene sequence: CDR1 SGHTS, CDR2 YDEGEE. This CDR3 is 18 amino acids long. V lost 6 bases and J 0 bases, leaving 22 bases between the germline ends. The CDR3 DNA sequence: TGTGCCAGCACCGCGTCCACACCGGGACGGTATAGCAATCAGCCCCAGCATTTT. It yields the protein CASTASTPGRYSNQPQHF.

Ten or more counts support this clonotype. The chain uses TRBV19 and TRBJ2-1, with 9 bases that match TRBD1. This CDR3 comprises 15 residues. Trimming took 10 bases from V and 5 from J; bases not matched to a gene: 12. Germline V lookup: CDR1 LNHDA, CDR2 SQIVND (reference sequence). CDR3 sequence reads: CATYRGGTGNNEQFF. CDR3 bases: TGTGCCACTTACAGGGGGGGGACAGGGAACAATGAGCAGTTCTTC.

At least ten counts were recorded for this clonotype. The chain is built from TRBV29-1 and TRBJ2-1; D perhaps matches TRBD1 (6 bases). The germline V gene has CDR1 SQVTM and CDR2 ANQGSEA. V shed 6 bases and J shed 9 bases, with 12 bases lying between them. This CDR3 is built from 11 residues. CDR3 DNA sequence: TGCAGCGTGCTGACAGGCGGTGAGCAGTTCTTC. Protein sequence: CSVLTGGEQFF.

This chain connects TRBV3-1 to TRBJ2-3; 7 nucleotides match TRBD2. Germline values: CDR1 LGHDT, CDR2 YNNKEL (reference sequence). The CDR3 loop spans 16 amino acids. After removal of 0 bases from V and 2 bases from J, the junction contained 5 bases not matched to a gene. CDR3 coding DNA: TGTGCCAGCAGCCAAGATACCGGGGGGTCCACAGATACGCAGTATTTT. This encodes CASSQDTGGSTDTQYF.

This clonotype was recorded at least ten times. J is TRBJ2-3 and V is TRBV19; 7 bases map to TRBD2. The CDR3 is 15 residues long. Trimming took 7 bases from V and 4 from J; bases not matched to a gene: 11. Germline CDR1 LNHDA, CDR2 SQIVND (reference sequence). The CDR3 DNA reads as TGTGCCAGTAAACCGGCGGGAGACGCGTCAGATACGCAGTATTTT. It encodes CASKPAGDASDTQYF.

Many counts were recorded for this clonotype. The chain uses TRBV6-2 or TRBV6-3 and TRBJ1-1; possible D gene TRBD1, 6 bases. From germline, CDR1 is MNHEY and CDR2 SVGEGT. The V and J ends lost 5 bases and 8 bases respectively, with 12 bases between them. The CDR3 contains 12 residues. The CDR3 loop reads CASSPGTPEAFF. DNA for the CDR3: TGTGCCAGCAGTCCGGGGACACCAGAAGCTTTCTTT.